Following are 11 T cell receptor beta chains from one sample sequenced in a study of beta chain features in type 1 diabetes. These receptors' targets are unknown. cDNA synthesis used the whole RNA isolate, giving expressed TCRB sequences. The data were produced by immunoSEQ multiplex PCR, yet TCRdb's version contains in-frame clones alone and is incomplete. Of around 650,000 clones listed, under 15% are singletons. Overall study results and limits: Type 1 diabetes patients had TCRB CDR3s that were shorter (moderately but significantly so) in all four CD4+ subsets.

Sequences were obtained from naive CD4+ T cells from blood. The receptor set was obtained from a man younger than 45 with type 1 diabetes.

This clone was picked up a small number of times. The chain carries TRBV7-9 and TRBJ2-7; 9 nucleotides line up with TRBD1. The germline V gene encodes CDR1 SEHNR and CDR2 FQNEAQ (reference sequence). J lost 5 bases, V lost 5 bases, and 10 bases had no gene match. This CDR3 comprises 15 residues. The CDR3 loop is CASSPYRTGDHEQYF. In DNA, the CDR3 is TGTGCCAGCAGCCCATACCGGACAGGGGACCACGAGCAGTACTTC.

This clone was counted only a few times. The V call is TRBV29-1, the J call TRBJ2-5; tentative D call: TRBD2 (6 bases). Germline V CDR1 and CDR2: SQVTM, ANQGSEA. The CDR3 is made up of 12 amino acids. The ends were cut back, 4 bases at V and 4 bases at J, with 10 bases in the middle. The CDR3 region is CSVGTTGETQYF. CDR3 bases: TGCAGCGTTGGGACTACCGGAGAGACCCAGTACTTC.

V is TRBV7-2 and J is TRBJ1-1; D unresolved. CDR1 is SGHTA, CDR2 FQGNSA, per germline. The ends were cut back, 5 bases at V and 5 bases at J, with 18 bases in the middle. The CDR3 loop spans 15 amino acids. CDR3 amino acids: CASSELVTPGTEAFF. The CDR3 DNA reads TGTGCCAGCAGCGAGCTTGTGACACCTGGGACTGAAGCTTTCTTT.

V and J are TRBV27 and TRBJ2-5, with D perhaps TRBD2 (6 bases). CDR1 MNHEY and CDR2 SMNVEV come from the germline V gene (reference sequence). Trimming left V 8 bases short and J 1 base short, with 11 bases between. The CDR3 totals 13 residues. CDR3 loop: CASRAGTQETQYF. Written as DNA, the CDR3 is TGTGCCAGCCGGGCGGGGACCCAAGAGACCCAGTACTTC.

This rearrangement joins TRBV13 to TRBJ1-2; weak D call: TRBD1 (5 bases). Trimming took 0 bases from V and 5 from J, leaving 13 bases between them. The CDR3 length is 15 residues. Germline CDR1 is PRHDT and CDR2 is FYEKMQ (reference sequence). The CDR3 DNA reads TGTGCCAGCAGCTTAGGGGGGACGCGACCGTATGGCTACACCTTC. Encoded protein: CASSLGGTRPYGYTF.

This clone was observed a handful of times. In the same sample, other DNA sequences code for this CDR3. The chain employs TRBV7-2 and TRBJ2-5, with 12 bases lining up with TRBD2. CDR3 size: 14 residues. CDR1 and CDR2 from the germline V gene are SGHTA and FQGNSA. The J segment lost 5 bases and the V segment lost 4 bases, leaving 2 bases of the junction unmatched. The CDR3 DNA reads as TGTGCCAGCAGCTGGACTAGCGGGGAGGAGACCCAGTACTTC. It yields the protein CASSWTSGEETQYF.

This clone was seen only a few times. The rearrangement uses TRBV2 and TRBJ1-3; maybe TRBD1 (5 bases). Germline V lookup: CDR1 SNHLY, CDR2 FYNNEI. The CDR3 is 14 amino acids. V shed 3 bases and J shed 0 bases, with 6 bases lying between them. CDR3 loop: CASSDRDSGNTIYF. CDR3 DNA sequence: TGTGCCAGCAGTGACAGGGACTCTGGAAACACCATATATTTT. Supplemented by reference TRBV2 and TRBJ1-3, the full variable domain reads EPEVTQTPSHQVTQMGQEVILRCVPISNHLYFYWYRQILGQKVEFLVSFYNNEISEKSEIFDDQFSVERPDGSNFTLKIRSTKLEDSAMYFCASSDRDSGNTIYFGEGSWLTVV.

This clone turned up a few times. The chain is built from TRBV7-8 and TRBJ1-2; no definite D call. V lost 5 bases and J lost 5, with 9 bases in between. The CDR3 is made up of 12 amino acids. Germline-derived CDR1 and CDR2 are SGHVS and FQNEAQ. Here the CDR3 reads CASSAEGYGYTF. The CDR3 nucleotides read TGTGCCAGCAGCGCCGAAGGTTATGGCTACACCTTC.

The rearrangement links TRBV28 to TRBJ1-5; TRBD1 matches at 7 bases. The CDR3 runs 14 residues. Germline V gene data show CDR1 as MDHEN and CDR2 as SYDVKM. After removal of 6 bases from V and 6 bases from J, the junction contained 8 bases not matched to a gene. CDR3 in amino acids: CASRLGTEGQPQHF. In DNA, the CDR3 is TGTGCCAGCAGACTCGGGACAGAGGGTCAGCCCCAGCATTTT.

The rearrangement joins TRBV7-3 to TRBJ1-1; D is possibly TRBD1 (6 bases). With 5 bases removed from V and 0 bases from J, the gap between germline ends came to 13 bases. Germline lookup yields CDR1 SGHTA and CDR2 FQGTGA. The CDR3 consists of 15 residues. Here the CDR3 reads CASSAGQIMNTEAFF. The DNA of the CDR3 is TGTGCCAGCAGCGCCGGACAGATCATGAACACTGAAGCTTTCTTT.

The CDR3 nucleotides read TGTGCCAGCAGGCTACATAACGAAGAGACCCAGTACTTC. Amino acid sequence: CASRLHNEETQYF. The chain joins TRBV6-5 to TRBJ2-5, with no clear D. V lost 6 bases, J lost 3 bases, and 11 bases lay in between. The CDR3 runs 13 residues. Germline loops: CDR1 MNHEY, CDR2 SVGAGI.